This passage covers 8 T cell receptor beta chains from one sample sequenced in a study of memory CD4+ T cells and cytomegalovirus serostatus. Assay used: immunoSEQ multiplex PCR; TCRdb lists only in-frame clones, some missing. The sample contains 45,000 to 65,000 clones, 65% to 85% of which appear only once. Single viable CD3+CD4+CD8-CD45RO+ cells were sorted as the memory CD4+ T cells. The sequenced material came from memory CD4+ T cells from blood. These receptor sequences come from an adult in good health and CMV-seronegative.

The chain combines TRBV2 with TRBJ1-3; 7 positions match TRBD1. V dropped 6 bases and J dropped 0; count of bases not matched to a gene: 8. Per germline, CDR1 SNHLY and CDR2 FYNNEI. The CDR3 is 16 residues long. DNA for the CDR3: TGTGCCAGCAGCTTAACAGGGGCTAGCTCTGGAAACACCATATATTTT. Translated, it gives CASSLTGASSGNTIYF.

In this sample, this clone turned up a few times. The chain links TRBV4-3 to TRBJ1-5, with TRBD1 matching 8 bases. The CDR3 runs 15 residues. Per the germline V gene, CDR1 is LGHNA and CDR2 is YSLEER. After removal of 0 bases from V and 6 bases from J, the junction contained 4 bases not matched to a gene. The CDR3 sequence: CASSQDNGQGQPQHF. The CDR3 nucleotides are TGCGCCAGCAGCCAAGATAATGGACAGGGTCAGCCCCAGCATTTT.

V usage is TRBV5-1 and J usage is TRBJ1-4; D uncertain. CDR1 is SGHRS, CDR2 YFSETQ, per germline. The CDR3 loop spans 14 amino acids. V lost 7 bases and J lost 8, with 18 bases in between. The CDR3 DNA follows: TGCGCCAGCGCCATAGGGAACCCGAGGGAAAAACTGTTTTTT. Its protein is CASAIGNPREKLFF.

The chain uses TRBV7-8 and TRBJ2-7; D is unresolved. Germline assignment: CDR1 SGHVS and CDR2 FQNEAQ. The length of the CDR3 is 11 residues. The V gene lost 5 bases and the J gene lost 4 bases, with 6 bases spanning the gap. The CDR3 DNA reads TGTGCCAGCAGCGTTTATTACGAGCAGTACTTC. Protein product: CASSVYYEQYF.

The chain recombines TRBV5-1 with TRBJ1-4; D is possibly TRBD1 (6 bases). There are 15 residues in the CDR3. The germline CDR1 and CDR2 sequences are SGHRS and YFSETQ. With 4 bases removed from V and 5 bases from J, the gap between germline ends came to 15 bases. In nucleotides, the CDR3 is TGCGCCAGCAGCCCAACAGGGTCGATGAATGAAAAACTGTTTTTT. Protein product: CASSPTGSMNEKLFF.

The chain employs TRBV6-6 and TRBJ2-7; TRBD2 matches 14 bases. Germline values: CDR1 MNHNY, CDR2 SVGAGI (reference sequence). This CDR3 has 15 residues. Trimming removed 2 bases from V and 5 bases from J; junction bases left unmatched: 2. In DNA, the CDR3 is TGTGCCAGCAGTTACGGGACTAGCGGGGGAAACGAGCAGTACTTC. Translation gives CASSYGTSGGNEQYF.

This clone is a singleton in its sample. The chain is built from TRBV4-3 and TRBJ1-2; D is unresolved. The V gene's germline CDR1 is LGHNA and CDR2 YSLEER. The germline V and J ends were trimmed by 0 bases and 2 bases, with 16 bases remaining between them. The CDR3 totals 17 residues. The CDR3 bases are TGCGCCAGCAGCCAAGACTCGAACCCAATCGGAAACTATGGCTACACCTTC. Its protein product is CASSQDSNPIGNYGYTF.

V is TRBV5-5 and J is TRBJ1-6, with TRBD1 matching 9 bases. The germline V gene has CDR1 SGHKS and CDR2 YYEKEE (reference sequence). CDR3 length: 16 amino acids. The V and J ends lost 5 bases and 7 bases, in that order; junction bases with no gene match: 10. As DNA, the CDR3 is TGTGCCAGCAGATCAATGACAGGGGGTGGGAATTCACCCCTCCACTTT. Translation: CASRSMTGGGNSPLHF.